Below, 27 T cell receptor beta chains from the same sample are listed, as sequenced in a study of blood T cell repertoires in COVID-19. Generated by immunoSEQ multiplex PCR, the TCRdb table keeps only in-frame clones and is missing some. The sample includes about 72,000 clones, 85% to 90% of them seen just once. What was sequenced was peripheral blood. The receptors shown here come from a man in his 70s with active or convalescent COVID-19.

V usage is TRBV5-4 and J usage is TRBJ2-2, with TRBD2 identical over 7 bases. The CDR3 length is 17 residues. CDR1 is SGHNT and CDR2 is YYREEE in the germline V gene (reference sequence). V gave up 0 bases and J gave up 1 base; unmatched junction bases: 6. The CDR3 nucleotides read TGTGCCAGCAGCTTGGGGGCTAGCGGAGGGAACACCGGGGAGCTGTTTTTT. Translating gives CASSLGASGGNTGELFF. Looking up the rest from reference TRBV5-4 and TRBJ2-2 gives the full variable domain: ETGVTQSPTHLIKTRGQQVTLRCSSQSGHNTVSWYQQALGQGPQFIFQYYREEENGRGNFPPRFSGLQFPNYSSELNVNALELDDSALYLCASSLGASGGNTGELFFGEGSRLTVL.

V gene TRBV9 combines with J gene TRBJ1-2; perhaps TRBD1 as D (6 bases). Germline V lookup: CDR1 SGDLS, CDR2 YYNGEE. The CDR3 contains 15 residues. Deletions cut 3 bases from V and 3 bases from J, with 15 bases between. The CDR3 DNA sequence: TGTGCCAGCAGCGCTGGGGAAGGGGGAGACTATGGCTACACCTTC. Translated: CASSAGEGGDYGYTF. Complete variable domain (other parts from reference TRBV9 and TRBJ1-2): DSGVTQTPKHLITATGQRVTLRCSPRSGDLSVYWYQQSLDQGLQFLIQYYNGEERAKGNILERFSAQQFPDLHSELNLSSLELGDSALYFCASSAGEGGDYGYTFGSGTRLTVV.

The J gene is TRBJ1-5, the V gene TRBV6-2 or TRBV6-3; tentatively, D is TRBD1 (6 bases). Germline CDR1 reads MNHEY; CDR2 reads SVGEGT. V lost 0 bases to trimming and J lost 1 base, with 7 bases between them. The CDR3 sequence is 15 residues long. The CDR3 nucleotides read TGTGCCAGCAGTTACTCTGGACAGAGCAATCAGCCCCAGCATTTT. Its protein is CASSYSGQSNQPQHF.

V and J are TRBV6-1 and TRBJ1-5, with D perhaps matching TRBD1 (6 bases). The CDR3 runs to 15 residues. V lost 0 bases and J lost 7, with 13 bases in between. CDR1 and CDR2 from the germline V gene are MNHNS and SASEGT. CDR3: CASSEAWGQGQPQHF. The CDR3 DNA reads as TGTGCCAGCAGTGAAGCCTGGGGGCAGGGGCAGCCCCAGCATTTT.

The chain employs TRBV14 and TRBJ1-2, with 9 bases aligning to TRBD1. The V segment lost 2 bases and the J segment 5 bases; nucleotides outside the gene matches: 9. This CDR3 is 16 amino acids long. Per the germline V gene, CDR1 is SGHDN and CDR2 is FVKESK. The CDR3 nucleotides are TGTGCCAGCAGCCAAACTGGGGACAGGGCTTTTTATGGCTACACCTTC. This gives the protein CASSQTGDRAFYGYTF.

For the CDR3, the DNA is TGTGCCAGCAGCGTAGGGGGACAGGGGCATGAAGCTTTCTTT. It yields the protein CASSVGGQGHEAFF. The chain combines TRBV9 with TRBJ1-1; 10 bases agree with TRBD1. This CDR3 contains 14 residues. J lost 7 bases, V lost 0 bases, and 3 bases had no gene match. Germline assignment: CDR1 SGDLS and CDR2 YYNGEE. Together with reference TRBV9 and TRBJ1-1, the CDR3 gives the full variable domain: DSGVTQTPKHLITATGQRVTLRCSPRSGDLSVYWYQQSLDQGLQFLIQYYNGEERAKGNILERFSAQQFPDLHSELNLSSLELGDSALYFCASSVGGQGHEAFFGQGTRLTVV.

The V gene is TRBV28, the J gene TRBJ2-7; D may be TRBD2 (7 bases). The germline gives CDR1 MDHEN, CDR2 SYDVKM. The length of the CDR3 is 15 residues. The germline V and J ends were trimmed by 3 bases and 3 bases, with 15 bases remaining between them. The CDR3 spells CASSFVGGRGYEQYF. CDR3 nucleotide sequence: TGTGCCAGCAGTTTTGTCGGGGGGCGCGGCTACGAGCAGTACTTC. Using reference TRBV28 and TRBJ2-7 for the parts outside the CDR3, the full variable domain is DVKVTQSSRYLVKRTGEKVFLECVQDMDHENMFWYRQDPGLGLRLIYFSYDVKMKEKGDIPEGYSVSREKKERFSLILESASTNQTSMYLCASSFVGGRGYEQYFGPGTRLTVT.

The chain carries TRBV4-2 and TRBJ2-1; D is unresolved. The CDR3 is 17 residues long. Trimming pared 1 base from V and 4 bases from J, leaving 17 bases between. Germline CDR1 is LGHNA and CDR2 is YNFKEQ. CDR3 coding DNA: TGTGCCAGCAGCCAAGTATTACCCACTATCTATTACAATGAGCAGTTCTTC. Protein product: CASSQVLPTIYYNEQFF.

This clone has a handful of counts. CDR3 protein: CASSLYGQVNSYNEQFF. In DNA form, the CDR3 reads TGCGCCAGCAGCTTGTATGGACAGGTAAATTCCTACAATGAGCAGTTCTTC. This sequence joins TRBV5-1 and TRBJ2-1, with TRBD1 matching 7 bases. Germline CDR1 and CDR2: SGHRS and YFSETQ. CDR3 length equals 17 residues. The V gene end was trimmed by 1 base and the J gene end by 1 base; junction bases not matched to a gene: 8.

The count of this clone is one. The chain joins TRBV9 to TRBJ1-2, with D possibly being TRBD1 (6 bases). Germline V gene sequence: CDR1 SGDLS, CDR2 YYNGEE. V was cut by 0 bases and J by 3 bases, with 9 bases left in between. The CDR3 runs 14 residues. The CDR3 loop reads CASSVGGRDYGYTF. The CDR3 DNA sequence: TGTGCCAGCAGCGTAGGGGGGCGCGACTATGGCTACACCTTC.

The chain couples TRBV6-5 to TRBJ1-3, with no clear D. CDR3 length: 15 amino acids. From germline, CDR1 is MNHEY and CDR2 SVGAGI. V dropped 5 bases and J dropped 4 bases, with 15 bases sitting between them. The CDR3 region is CASSPRRGFGNTIYF. The CDR3 nucleotides read TGTGCCAGCAGTCCCCGCCGGGGATTCGGAAACACCATATATTTT.

The chain has TRBV6-2 or TRBV6-3 and TRBJ2-1; D is perhaps TRBD2 (6 bases). The germline V gene has CDR1 MNHEY and CDR2 SVGEGT. CDR3 length: 19 amino acids. Deletions cut 6 bases from V and 0 bases from J, with 24 bases between. The CDR3 sequence: CASSSGEDSGAYSYNEQFF. For the CDR3, the DNA is TGTGCCAGCAGCTCTGGGGAGGATAGCGGAGCCTACTCCTACAATGAGCAGTTCTTC.

This sequence joins TRBV9 and TRBJ2-2, with D perhaps TRBD2 (5 bases). V dropped 8 bases and J dropped 5 bases, with 16 bases sitting between them. The germline gives CDR1 SGDLS, CDR2 YYNGEE. CDR3 length equals 14 residues. CDR3 in amino acids: CASQLAPSTGELFF. Here the CDR3 DNA reads TGTGCCAGTCAGCTAGCCCCCAGTACCGGGGAGCTGTTTTTT.

The chain employs TRBV4-2 and TRBJ1-2, with TRBD1 matching 7 bases. V shed 0 bases, J shed 0 bases, and the junction held 7 bases outside the gene matches. The CDR3 runs 17 residues. Germline loops: CDR1 LGHNA, CDR2 YNFKEQ. The CDR3 region is CASSQERRTGANYGYTF. The CDR3, as DNA: TGTGCCAGCAGCCAAGAACGTAGAACAGGGGCTAACTATGGCTACACCTTC.

This sequence joins TRBV20-1 and TRBJ2-1; TRBD2 aligns across 10 bases. The CDR3 length is 15 residues. Germline values: CDR1 DFQATT, CDR2 SNEGSKA (reference sequence). Trimming removed 3 bases from V and 2 bases from J; junction bases left unmatched: 4. CDR3 sequence (DNA): TGCAGTGCTAGTAGGCTAGCGGGAGCCTACAATGAGCAGTTCTTC. Encoded protein: CSASRLAGAYNEQFF.

The V call is TRBV2, the J call TRBJ2-2, with a weak D call TRBD2 (5 bases). The V end was cut by 4 bases, the J end by 5 bases, with 8 bases between. The V gene's germline CDR1 is SNHLY and CDR2 FYNNEI. This CDR3 is built from 13 residues. The CDR3, as DNA: TGTGCCAGCAGTGTTTCGGGGACCGGGGAGCTGTTTTTT. This sequence encodes CASSVSGTGELFF.

This clone was counted between two and nine times. The rearrangement uses TRBV7-6 and TRBJ2-1, with a weak D call TRBD2 (5 bases). Trimming took 3 bases from V and 4 from J, leaving 22 bases between them. This CDR3 has 18 amino acids. Germline values: CDR1 SGHVS, CDR2 FNYEAQ. CDR3 DNA sequence: TGTGCCAGCAGCTTTCCGTTACGCGGGCCCCGGGGTTACAATGAGCAGTTCTTC. The encoded protein is CASSFPLRGPRGYNEQFF.

This sequence joins TRBV3-1 (or the pseudogene TRBV3-2) and TRBJ2-7, with D unclear. CDR3 length: 14 amino acids. V was clipped by 6 bases and J by 1 base, with 13 bases between them. Germline CDR1 is LGHDT and CDR2 is YNNKEL (reference sequence). CDR3 protein: CASSQTAASYEQYF. In DNA, the CDR3 is TGTGCCAGCAGTCAAACAGCAGCTTCCTACGAGCAGTACTTC.

The rearrangement joins TRBV7-9 to TRBJ2-7; D perhaps matches TRBD1 (5 bases). Trimming took off 5 bases at V and 6 bases at J, with 17 bases between the two ends. The CDR3 extends over 14 amino acids. The germline gives CDR1 SEHNR, CDR2 FQNEAQ (reference sequence). CDR3 region: CASSLGRGTGEQYF. The CDR3 DNA reads as TGTGCCAGCAGCCTGGGTAGGGGAACGGGCGAGCAGTACTTC.

DNA of the CDR3: TGTGCCAGCAGCACGACAGGGAGTCAGCCCCAGCATTTT. It translates to CASSTTGSQPQHF. The chain employs TRBV12-3 or TRBV12-4 and TRBJ1-5; TRBD1 aligns across 7 bases. V was clipped by 6 bases and J by 6 bases; unmatched bases: 5. CDR3 size: 13 residues.

The chain uses TRBV7-3 and TRBJ2-3; 11 bases agree with TRBD1. The CDR3 extends over 16 amino acids. Germline CDR1 reads SGHTA; CDR2 reads FQGTGA. V gave up 3 bases and J gave up 3 bases; unmatched junction bases: 5. DNA for the CDR3: TGTGCCAGCAGCTTTCTAGGACAGGGGGCTACAGATACGCAGTATTTT. Amino acid sequence: CASSFLGQGATDTQYF.

This chain uses TRBV7-9 with TRBJ1-5; 7 nucleotides match TRBD1. The CDR3 covers 14 residues. Germline V gene data show CDR1 as SEHNR and CDR2 as FQNEAQ (reference sequence). The J segment lost 7 bases and the V segment lost 2 bases, leaving 5 bases of the junction unmatched. The chain's CDR3 is CASSLSGTAQPQHF. The CDR3 DNA reads TGTGCCAGCAGCTTATCCGGGACAGCCCAGCCCCAGCATTTT. The whole variable domain, remainder taken from reference TRBV7-9 and TRBJ1-5, is DTGVSQNPRHKITKRGQNVTFRCDPISEHNRLYWYRQTLGQGPEFLTYFQNEAQLEKSRLLSDRFSAERPKGSFSTLEIQRTEQGDSAMYLCASSLSGTAQPQHFGDGTRLSIL.

V gene TRBV28 combines with J gene TRBJ2-5; D perhaps matches TRBD2 (6 bases). V was pared by 3 bases and J by 4 bases, with 18 bases between. CDR1 is MDHEN and CDR2 is SYDVKM in the germline V gene. The CDR3 has 16 amino acids. This CDR3 reads CASSFSPGLGLETQYF. As DNA, the CDR3 is TGTGCCAGCAGTTTCTCCCCGGGACTGGGTTTAGAGACCCAGTACTTC. The full variable domain, completed using reference TRBV28 and TRBJ2-5, is DVKVTQSSRYLVKRTGEKVFLECVQDMDHENMFWYRQDPGLGLRLIYFSYDVKMKEKGDIPEGYSVSREKKERFSLILESASTNQTSMYLCASSFSPGLGLETQYFGPGTRLLVL.

V and J are TRBV7-3 and TRBJ2-1; the match to TRBD2 covers 8 bases. V lost 3 bases, J lost 9 bases, and 10 bases stayed unmatched. The germline V gene has CDR1 SGHTA and CDR2 FQGTGA. CDR3 length: 15 residues. Written as DNA, the CDR3 is TGTGCCAGCAGCTTCGAGGGGCTAGCGGGTGGTGAGCAGTTCTTC. Encoded protein: CASSFEGLAGGEQFF.

The chain has TRBV27 and TRBJ1-1, with D possibly being TRBD1 (5 bases). The CDR3 runs 15 residues. Trimming shortened V by 5 bases and J by 3 bases, and 16 bases separated the two germline ends. Germline CDR1 MNHEY, CDR2 SMNVEV (reference sequence). The CDR3 DNA sequence: TGTGCCAGCAGTAACGCCCCCCCGGGGGACACTGAAGCTTTCTTT. Translation gives CASSNAPPGDTEAFF.

The chain uses TRBV28 and TRBJ2-3; TRBD2 matches at 11 bases. CDR3 size: 15 residues. J gave up 3 bases and V 5 bases, and 4 bases lay outside the gene matches. Per germline, CDR1 MDHEN and CDR2 SYDVKM. CDR3 nucleotides: TGTGCCAGCAGTGTGACTAGCGGGAAAACAGATACGCAGTATTTT. As protein: CASSVTSGKTDTQYF.

The chain uses TRBV2 and TRBJ1-1, with 7 positions matching TRBD1. V gave up 6 bases and J gave up 0 bases; unmatched junction bases: 4. The CDR3 runs to 14 residues. Looked up from germline, CDR1 is SNHLY and CDR2 is FYNNEI. The CDR3 loop is CASSTGAMNTEAFF. CDR3 nucleotides: TGTGCCAGCAGCACAGGGGCTATGAACACTGAAGCTTTCTTT.